Each of the 27 T cell receptor beta chains below was sequenced from the same sample in a study of blood T cell repertoires in COVID-19. Sequencing used immunoSEQ multiplex PCR; TCRdb keeps in-frame clones, though not all of them. The profile covers around 20,000 clones, with about 89% appearing a single time and under 6.5% taken by the ten largest. Sequenced input: peripheral blood. These receptors came from a human donor in a cohort sampled during active COVID-19.

This chain joins TRBV30 and TRBJ2-1, with 7 bases fitting TRBD2. With V trimmed by 8 bases and J by 7 bases, 17 bases remained unmatched. The CDR3 consists of 15 residues. The V gene's germline CDR1 is GTSNPN and CDR2 SVGIG (reference sequence). The DNA of the CDR3 is TGTGCCCTGTCACACACCCCGGCGGGAGAAAATGAGCAGTTCTTC. Translation: CALSHTPAGENEQFF.

The chain links TRBV6-5 to TRBJ1-1, with D possibly TRBD1 on 6 matching bases. From germline, CDR1 is MNHEY and CDR2 SVGAGI. The length of the CDR3 is 15 residues. V gave up 8 bases and J gave up 0 bases, with 16 bases separating them. The CDR3 region is CASRRDINMNTEAFF. CDR3 DNA: TGTGCCAGCCGCCGGGACATTAATATGAACACTGAAGCTTTCTTT.

The V call is TRBV5-1, the J call TRBJ2-5; 7 positions agree with TRBD1. V shed 4 bases and J 0 bases; nucleotides not matched to a gene: 6. CDR3 size: 15 residues. Germline V lookup: CDR1 SGHRS, CDR2 YFSETQ. The CDR3 DNA is TGCGCCAGCAGCCCGGGACAGCAGTACCAAGAGACCCAGTACTTC. Translated: CASSPGQQYQETQYF.

The rearrangement uses TRBV4-1 and TRBJ1-1; D is perhaps TRBD1 (5 bases). Germline loops: CDR1 MGHRA, CDR2 YSYEKL. CDR3 length equals 15 residues. V was cut by 0 bases and J by 3 bases, with 11 bases left in between. The CDR3 sequence: CASSQDEGRYTEAFF. The CDR3 nucleotides are TGCGCCAGCAGCCAAGATGAGGGGAGGTACACTGAAGCTTTCTTT.

The table lists this clone with a count of one. The chain has TRBV9 and TRBJ2-6; D ambiguous. The CDR3 consists of 18 residues. CDR1 and CDR2 from the germline V gene are SGDLS and YYNGEE. V gave up 3 bases and J gave up 0 bases, with 16 bases separating them. As DNA, the CDR3 is TGTGCCAGCAGCGCCTCCGGCGGTTCAAGCTCTGGGGCCAACGTCCTGACTTTC. This sequence encodes CASSASGGSSSGANVLTF.

This clone has more than one count but fewer than ten. The CDR3, as DNA: TGCGCCAGCCGTCGAGCTAGGATCGGTTTGAATGAGCAGTTCTTC. It is translated as CASRRARIGLNEQFF. V is TRBV5-1 and J is TRBJ2-1; D is ambiguous. From germline, CDR1 is SGHRS and CDR2 YFSETQ. This CDR3 region has 15 residues. The V end was cut by 7 bases, the J end by 7 bases, with 21 bases between.

The chain is built from TRBV4-2 and TRBJ2-5, with no clear D. The CDR3 runs to 14 residues. CDR1 and CDR2 (germline): LGHNA, YNFKEQ. The V end lost 0 bases, the J end lost 3 bases, and 8 bases lay between the germline ends. CDR3 nucleotides: TGTGCCAGCAGCCAAGATCTAGAGAAAGAGACCCAGTACTTC. Its protein is CASSQDLEKETQYF.

The chain joins TRBV4-1 to TRBJ1-1; D unresolved. Germline CDR1 reads MGHRA; CDR2 reads YSYEKL. V lost 1 base to trimming and J lost 6 bases, with 12 bases between them. This CDR3 is 14 amino acids long. CDR3 amino acids: CASSQVIGVSEAFF. In nucleotides, the CDR3 is TGCGCCAGCAGCCAAGTAATCGGTGTCTCTGAAGCTTTCTTT.

The rearrangement links TRBV11-2 to TRBJ2-5; D might be TRBD2 (6 bases). Germline V gene sequence: CDR1 SGHAT, CDR2 FQNNGV. CDR3 length: 14 amino acids. Trimming removed 5 bases at V and 1 base at J, with 11 bases between. The CDR3 DNA follows: TGTGCCAGCAGCAGTCGGGACTCCCAAGAGACCCAGTACTTC. Residues: CASSSRDSQETQYF.

The CDR3 bases are TGTGCCAGCAGTGAAGGCGGGGCAGCCTACAATGAGCAGTTCTTC. Its protein product is CASSEGGAAYNEQFF. V usage is TRBV2 and J usage is TRBJ2-1; the D gene is possibly TRBD2 (6 bases). The CDR3 runs to 15 residues. The V gene's germline CDR1 is SNHLY and CDR2 FYNNEI. V gave up 1 base and J gave up 2 bases, with 9 bases separating them.

The V call is TRBV7-9, the J call TRBJ2-5; TRBD2 aligns across 11 bases. V dropped 11 bases and J dropped 4; count of bases not matched to a gene: 15. CDR1 is SEHNR, CDR2 FQNEAQ, per germline (reference sequence). This CDR3 spans 16 amino acids. For the CDR3, the DNA is TGTGCCGGATCCCCAGGGAGCGGACTAGCGGGAGAGACCCAGTACTTC. Its translation is CAGSPGSGLAGETQYF.

This chain joins TRBV11-2 and TRBJ1-2; perhaps TRBD1 as D (6 bases). The V end lost 1 base, the J end lost 5 bases, and 17 bases lay between the germline ends. CDR3 length: 16 residues. Germline V gene data show CDR1 as SGHAT and CDR2 as FQNNGV. This CDR3 reads CASSLGGGGGKYGYTF. The CDR3 DNA follows: TGTGCCAGCAGCTTAGGGGGGGGCGGAGGGAAGTATGGCTACACCTTC.

V and J are TRBV5-5 and TRBJ1-1, with 9 bases lining up with TRBD1. In germline, CDR1 is SGHKS, CDR2 YYEKEE (reference sequence). After removal of 4 bases from V and 6 bases from J, the junction contained 4 bases not matched to a gene. The CDR3 consists of 13 residues. The chain's CDR3 is CASSTGQGSEAFF. As DNA, the CDR3 is TGTGCCAGCAGCACGGGACAGGGTTCTGAAGCTTTCTTT. The entire variable domain, with the rest obtained from reference TRBV5-5 and TRBJ1-1, is as follows: DAGVTQSPTHLIKTRGQQVTLRCSPISGHKSVSWYQQVLGQGPQFIFQYYEKEERGRGNFPDRFSARQFPNYSSELNVNALLLGDSALYLCASSTGQGSEAFFGQGTRLTVV.

The chain links TRBV28 to TRBJ1-2, with 7 bases aligning to TRBD1. This CDR3 has 17 residues. Germline assignment: CDR1 MDHEN and CDR2 SYDVKM. Trimming cost V 5 bases and J 7 bases; bases outside gene matches: 19. The CDR3 region is CASSPQGQGRGKGGYTF. In DNA, the CDR3 is TGTGCCAGCAGTCCCCAAGGGCAGGGCAGGGGGAAGGGTGGCTACACCTTC.

The gene calls are TRBV13 and TRBJ2-5; maybe TRBD2 (5 bases). Germline V lookup: CDR1 PRHDT, CDR2 FYEKMQ (reference sequence). Trimming removed 0 bases from V and 0 bases from J, with 8 bases in between. There are 15 residues in the CDR3. In DNA, the CDR3 is TGTGCCAGCAGCTTAGGTTGGCGGGACCAAGAGACCCAGTACTTC. Protein: CASSLGWRDQETQYF.

This clone was detected only a few times. V is TRBV19 and J is TRBJ1-1, with D possibly TRBD1 on 5 matching bases. This CDR3 is 13 amino acids long. The V end lost 5 bases, the J end lost 6 bases, and 13 bases lay between the germline ends. Per germline, CDR1 LNHDA and CDR2 SQIVND (reference sequence). CDR3 sequence: CASSLGLTAEAFF. The CDR3, as DNA: TGTGCCAGTAGTTTGGGACTTACTGCTGAAGCTTTCTTT. The variable domain in full, completed from reference TRBV19 and TRBJ1-1, reads DGGITQSPKYLFRKEGQNVTLSCEQNLNHDAMYWYRQDPGQGLRLIYYSQIVNDFQKGDIAEGYSVSREKKESFPLTVTSAQKNPTAFYLCASSLGLTAEAFFGQGTRLTVV.

This clone rates as medium-sized (0.01 to 0.1%). This rearrangement joins TRBV5-4 to TRBJ2-1, with TRBD2 identical over 9 bases. The CDR3 has 17 amino acids. The junction had 8 bases not matched to a gene; V was cut back by 4 bases and J by 0 bases. In germline, CDR1 is SGHNT, CDR2 YYREEE (reference sequence). The CDR3 DNA follows: TGTGCCAGCAGCGTCGGAGGACTAGCGAGCTCCTACAATGAGCAGTTCTTC. Protein product: CASSVGGLASSYNEQFF.

CDR3 nucleotide sequence: TGTGCCAGTAGTAAACAGGGGGGGACCAATCAGCCCCAGCATTTT. It codes for CASSKQGGTNQPQHF. This chain connects TRBV19 to TRBJ1-5; TRBD1 matches at 8 bases. The CDR3 sequence is 15 residues long. Germline lookup yields CDR1 LNHDA and CDR2 SQIVND (reference sequence). The junction had 5 bases not matched to a gene; V was cut back by 4 bases and J by 3 bases.

The V call is TRBV30, the J call TRBJ2-3; the D gene is possibly TRBD2 (6 bases). Germline V gives CDR1 GTSNPN, CDR2 SVGIG (reference sequence). The CDR3 totals 18 residues. The V end lost 2 bases, the J end lost 1 base, and 22 bases lay between the germline ends. Here the CDR3 DNA reads TGTGCCTGGAGTCGGTCGTCGGGAGACCCTCAGGGCACAGATACGCAGTATTTT. Protein sequence: CAWSRSSGDPQGTDTQYF.

The chain combines TRBV19 with TRBJ2-1, with 14 nucleotides matching TRBD2. Germline CDR1 reads LNHDA; CDR2 reads SQIVND (reference sequence). The V gene end was trimmed by 5 bases and the J gene end by 10 bases; junction bases not matched to a gene: 7. This CDR3 spans 15 amino acids. The CDR3 sequence: CASSQTGLAGEEQFF. For the CDR3, the DNA is TGTGCCAGTAGTCAAACGGGACTAGCGGGAGAGGAGCAGTTCTTC.

This clone has more than one count but fewer than ten. The V gene is TRBV5-6, the J gene TRBJ2-5; weak D call: TRBD1 (5 bases). Germline V gives CDR1 SGHDT, CDR2 YYEEEE. This CDR3 spans 14 amino acids. The V end was cut by 2 bases, the J end by 4 bases, with 12 bases between. CDR3 protein: CASSFSGSGETQYF. CDR3 DNA: TGTGCCAGCAGCTTTTCAGGGTCCGGAGAGACCCAGTACTTC. The full variable domain, rest sourced from reference TRBV5-6 and TRBJ2-5, is DAGVTQSPTHLIKTRGQQVTLRCSPKSGHDTVSWYQQALGQGPQFIFQYYEEEERQRGNFPDRFSGHQFPNYSSELNVNALLLGDSALYLCASSFSGSGETQYFGPGTRLLVL.

The chain combines TRBV2 with TRBJ1-2; 7 positions match TRBD1. Per the germline V gene, CDR1 is SNHLY and CDR2 is FYNNEI. This CDR3 comprises 17 residues. V gave up 2 bases and J gave up 2 bases; unmatched junction bases: 11. CDR3 coding DNA: TGTGCCAGCAGTGAAATACTTTCAGGGGGACGGAACTATGGCTACACCTTC. Translation: CASSEILSGGRNYGYTF.

The V call is TRBV4-1, the J call TRBJ1-2; 9 positions agree with TRBD1. CDR3 length: 18 amino acids. The V and J ends lost 1 base and 5 bases, in that order; junction bases with no gene match: 14. Germline V CDR1 and CDR2: MGHRA, YSYEKL. CDR3 amino acids: CASSQAPTGGERAYGYTF. CDR3 DNA: TGCGCCAGCAGCCAAGCGCCCACAGGGGGCGAGAGGGCTTATGGCTACACCTTC.

This clone showed up just a few times. The chain couples TRBV2 to TRBJ1-2, with D possibly being TRBD1 (6 bases). Trimming pared 7 bases from V and 3 bases from J, leaving 15 bases between. This CDR3 is built from 14 residues. Germline assignment: CDR1 SNHLY and CDR2 FYNNEI. CDR3 DNA: TGTGCCAGCAATAAGGACAGTAGGGACTATGGCTACACCTTC. As protein: CASNKDSRDYGYTF.

This clone was observed a single time. The J gene is TRBJ1-5, the V gene TRBV24-1, with no clear D. V lost 6 bases and J lost 3, with 8 bases in between. The CDR3 is 13 residues long. CDR1 is KGHDR and CDR2 is SFDVKD in the germline V gene. The CDR3: CATSSTSNQPQHF. The CDR3 DNA sequence: TGTGCCACCAGTTCTACGTCCAATCAGCCCCAGCATTTT.

The chain has TRBV27 and TRBJ2-1, with 8 bases aligning to TRBD2. After removal of 6 bases from V and 7 bases from J, the junction contained 17 bases not matched to a gene. Germline V gene data show CDR1 as MNHEY and CDR2 as SMNVEV (reference sequence). This CDR3 has 17 amino acids. CDR3 in amino acids: CASRFQTGTSLGNEQFF. CDR3 nucleotides: TGTGCCAGCAGATTTCAAACCGGGACTAGTTTAGGTAATGAGCAGTTCTTC.

This sequence joins TRBV2 and TRBJ2-6, with D possibly TRBD2 on 5 matching bases. The germline V gene encodes CDR1 SNHLY and CDR2 FYNNEI. The length of the CDR3 is 14 residues. V was trimmed by 8 bases and J by 0 bases, leaving 8 bases between them. CDR3 loop: CASLRDSGANVLTF. CDR3 sequence (DNA): TGTGCCAGCCTACGGGACTCTGGGGCCAACGTCCTGACTTTC.